This T cell receptor beta chain was recovered during a study of blood T cell repertoires in COVID-19. V was clipped by 6 bases and J by 0 bases, with 16 bases between them. The germline gives CDR1 MDHEN, CDR2 SYDVKM. The CDR3 loop spans 16 amino acids. Repertoires were generated with immunoSEQ multiplex PCR, while TCRdb's copy carries only in-frame clones and drops some. Of about 200,000 clones listed, just under 85% are singletons. This sequence joins TRBV28 and TRBJ2-3, with a possible D match to TRBD1 (8 bases). This TCR derives from a man aged 35 to 55 who had recovered from COVID-19. The sample was PBMCs or T cells enriched from blood (not recorded which). The CDR3 protein is CASRLQGGVSTDTQYF. In nucleotides, the CDR3 is TGTGCCAGCAGGCTACAGGGGGGGGTAAGCACAGATACGCAGTATTTT. Using reference TRBV28 and TRBJ2-3 for the parts outside the CDR3, the full variable domain is DVKVTQSSRYLVKRTGEKVFLECVQDMDHENMFWYRQDPGLGLRLIYFSYDVKMKEKGDIPEGYSVSREKKERFSLILESASTNQTSMYLCASRLQGGVSTDTQYFGPGTRLTVL.